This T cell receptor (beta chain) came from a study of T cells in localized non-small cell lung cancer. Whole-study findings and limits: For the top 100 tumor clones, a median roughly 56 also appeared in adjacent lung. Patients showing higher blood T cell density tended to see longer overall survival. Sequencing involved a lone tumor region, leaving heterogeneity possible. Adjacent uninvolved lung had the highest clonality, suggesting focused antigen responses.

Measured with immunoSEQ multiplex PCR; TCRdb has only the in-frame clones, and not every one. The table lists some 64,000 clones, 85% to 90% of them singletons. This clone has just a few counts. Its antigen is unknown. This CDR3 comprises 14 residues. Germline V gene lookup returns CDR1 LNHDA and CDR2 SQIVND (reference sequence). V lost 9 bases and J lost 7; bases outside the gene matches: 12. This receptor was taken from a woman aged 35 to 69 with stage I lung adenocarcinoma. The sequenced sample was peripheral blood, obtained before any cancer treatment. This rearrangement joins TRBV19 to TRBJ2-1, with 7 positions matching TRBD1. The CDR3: CASQTGWALNEQFF. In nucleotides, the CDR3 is TGTGCCAGCCAGACAGGGTGGGCTTTGAATGAGCAGTTCTTC.